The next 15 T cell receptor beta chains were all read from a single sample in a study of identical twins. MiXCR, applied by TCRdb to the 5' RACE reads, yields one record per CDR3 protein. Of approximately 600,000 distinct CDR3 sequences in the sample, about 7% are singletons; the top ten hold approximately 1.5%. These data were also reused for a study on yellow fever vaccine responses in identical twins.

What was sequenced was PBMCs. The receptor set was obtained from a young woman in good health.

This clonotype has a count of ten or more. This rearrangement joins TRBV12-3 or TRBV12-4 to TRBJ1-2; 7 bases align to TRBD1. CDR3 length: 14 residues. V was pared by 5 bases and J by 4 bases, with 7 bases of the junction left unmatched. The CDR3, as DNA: TGTGCCAGCAGTCCGACAGGGAAGTCCTATGGCTACACCTTC. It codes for CASSPTGKSYGYTF.

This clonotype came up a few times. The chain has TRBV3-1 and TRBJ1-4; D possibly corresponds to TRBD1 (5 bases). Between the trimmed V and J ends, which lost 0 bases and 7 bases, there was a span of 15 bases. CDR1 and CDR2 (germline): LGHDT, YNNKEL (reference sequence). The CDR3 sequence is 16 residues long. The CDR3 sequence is CASSQDRGTGGEKLFF. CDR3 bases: TGTGCCAGCAGCCAAGACCGGGGGACGGGTGGTGAAAAACTGTTTTTT.

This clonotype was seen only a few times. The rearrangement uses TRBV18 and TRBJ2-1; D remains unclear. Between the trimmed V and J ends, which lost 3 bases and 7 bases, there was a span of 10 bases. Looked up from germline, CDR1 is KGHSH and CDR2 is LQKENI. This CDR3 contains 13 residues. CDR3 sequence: CASSPWGKNEQFF. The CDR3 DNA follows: TGTGCCAGCTCACCTTGGGGTAAGAATGAGCAGTTCTTC.

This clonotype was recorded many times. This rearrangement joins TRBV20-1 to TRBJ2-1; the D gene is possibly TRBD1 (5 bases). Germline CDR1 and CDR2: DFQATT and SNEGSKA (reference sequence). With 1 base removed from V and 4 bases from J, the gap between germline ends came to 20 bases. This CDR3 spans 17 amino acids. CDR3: CSARGIGAPKGYNEQFF. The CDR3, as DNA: TGCAGTGCTAGAGGAATAGGGGCTCCTAAGGGGTACAATGAGCAGTTCTTC.

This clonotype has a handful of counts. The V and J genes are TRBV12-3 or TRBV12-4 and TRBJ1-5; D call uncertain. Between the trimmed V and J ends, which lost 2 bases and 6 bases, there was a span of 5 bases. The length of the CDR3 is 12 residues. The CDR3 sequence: CASSLFRQPQHF. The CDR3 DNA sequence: TGTGCCAGCAGTTTATTTCGTCAGCCCCAGCATTTT.

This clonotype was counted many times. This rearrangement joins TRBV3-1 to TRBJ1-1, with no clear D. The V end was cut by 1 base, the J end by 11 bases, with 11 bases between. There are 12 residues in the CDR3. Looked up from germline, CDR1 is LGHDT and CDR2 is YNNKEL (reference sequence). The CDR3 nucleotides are TGTGCCAGCAGCCAAGGCTCGTGGAGGGCTTTCTTT. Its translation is CASSQGSWRAFF.

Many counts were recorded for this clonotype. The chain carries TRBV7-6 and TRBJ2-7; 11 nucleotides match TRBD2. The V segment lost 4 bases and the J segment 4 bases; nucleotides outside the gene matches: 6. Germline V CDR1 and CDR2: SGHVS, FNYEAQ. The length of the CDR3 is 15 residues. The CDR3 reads CASSSTSGTSYEQYF. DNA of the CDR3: TGTGCCAGCAGCTCGACTAGCGGGACATCTTACGAGCAGTACTTC.

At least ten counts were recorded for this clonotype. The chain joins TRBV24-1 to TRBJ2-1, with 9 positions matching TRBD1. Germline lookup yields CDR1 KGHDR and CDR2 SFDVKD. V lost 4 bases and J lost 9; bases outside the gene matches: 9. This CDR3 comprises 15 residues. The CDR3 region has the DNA TGTGCCACCAGTGACACCGACAGGGGGGTCGGTGAGCAGTTCTTC. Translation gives CATSDTDRGVGEQFF.

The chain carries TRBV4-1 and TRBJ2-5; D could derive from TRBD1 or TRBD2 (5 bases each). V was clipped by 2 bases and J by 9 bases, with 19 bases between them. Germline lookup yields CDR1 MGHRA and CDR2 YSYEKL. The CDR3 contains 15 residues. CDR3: CASSQKGTPQSAQYF. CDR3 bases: TGCGCCAGCAGCCAAAAGGGGACGCCGCAAAGCGCCCAGTACTTC.

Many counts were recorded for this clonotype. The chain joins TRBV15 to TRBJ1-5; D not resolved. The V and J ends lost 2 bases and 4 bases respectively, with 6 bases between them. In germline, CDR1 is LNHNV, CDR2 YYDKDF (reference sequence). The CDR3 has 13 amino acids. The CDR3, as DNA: TGTGCCACCAGCAGAATCTCGAATCAGCCCCAGCATTTT. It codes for CATSRISNQPQHF.

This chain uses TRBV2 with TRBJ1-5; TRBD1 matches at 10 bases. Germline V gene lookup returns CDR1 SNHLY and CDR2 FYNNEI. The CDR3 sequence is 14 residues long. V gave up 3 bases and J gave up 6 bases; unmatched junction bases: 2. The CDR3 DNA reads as TGTGCCAGCAGTGATGGGACAGGGGTTCAGCCCCAGCATTTT. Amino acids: CASSDGTGVQPQHF. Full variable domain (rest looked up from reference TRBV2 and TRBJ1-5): EPEVTQTPSHQVTQMGQEVILRCVPISNHLYFYWYRQILGQKVEFLVSFYNNEISEKSEIFDDQFSVERPDGSNFTLKIRSTKLEDSAMYFCASSDGTGVQPQHFGDGTRLSIL.

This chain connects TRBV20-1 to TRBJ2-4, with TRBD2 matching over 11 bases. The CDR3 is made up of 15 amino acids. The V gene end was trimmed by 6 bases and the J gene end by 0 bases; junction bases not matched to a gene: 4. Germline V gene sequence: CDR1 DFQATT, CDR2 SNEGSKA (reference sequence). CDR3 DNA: TGCAGTGCCAGCACTAGCGGGGGAGCCAAAAACATTCAGTACTTC. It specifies CSASTSGGAKNIQYF.

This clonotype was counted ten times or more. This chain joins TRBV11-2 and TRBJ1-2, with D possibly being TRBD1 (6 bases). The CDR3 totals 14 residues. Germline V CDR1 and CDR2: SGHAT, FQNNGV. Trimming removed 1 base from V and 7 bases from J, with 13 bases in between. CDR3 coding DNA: TGTGCCAGCAGCTTAGCCCCAGGGGTAGGTGGCTACACCTTC. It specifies CASSLAPGVGGYTF.

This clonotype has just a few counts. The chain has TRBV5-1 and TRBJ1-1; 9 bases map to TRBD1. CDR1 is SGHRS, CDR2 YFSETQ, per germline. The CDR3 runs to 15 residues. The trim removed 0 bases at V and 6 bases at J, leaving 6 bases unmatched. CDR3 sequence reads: CASSLAVTGGSEAFF. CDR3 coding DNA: TGCGCCAGCAGCTTGGCCGTGACAGGGGGGTCTGAAGCTTTCTTT.

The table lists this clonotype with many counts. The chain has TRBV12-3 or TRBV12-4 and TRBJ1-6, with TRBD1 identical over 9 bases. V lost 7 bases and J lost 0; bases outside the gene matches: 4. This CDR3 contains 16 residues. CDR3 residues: CASKGQGGSYNSPLHF. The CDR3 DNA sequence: TGTGCCAGCAAGGGACAGGGCGGCTCCTATAATTCACCCCTCCACTTT.